The 11 T cell receptor beta chains listed next were all sequenced from one sample in a study of shared clonotypes between healthy human individuals. It was CD45RO-negative cells, positively selected for CCR7, that made up naive CD8 cells, with terminally differentiated effector memory CD45RA+ cells excluded. Libraries were prepared by immunoSEQ multiplex PCR; TCRdb keeps only in-frame clonotypes and omits some of them. Here the sample spans about 800,000 clones, about 97% being singletons. Sequencing used naive CD8+ T cells sorted from blood. The source of these receptors is a man aged 30 to 39 in good health.

A remark on this clone: Other DNA sequences in this sample translate to the same CDR3. The chain is built from TRBV7-9 and TRBJ2-7; D unresolved. The CDR3 contains 12 residues. Germline V CDR1 and CDR2: SEHNR, FQNEAQ (reference sequence). The germline V and J ends were trimmed by 2 bases and 3 bases, with 5 bases remaining between them. The CDR3 sequence: CASSLTSYEQYF. CDR3 bases: TGTGCCAGCAGCTTAACGAGCTACGAGCAGTACTTC.

This rearrangement joins TRBV27 to TRBJ2-1, with D possibly TRBD1 on 5 matching bases. CDR3 length equals 18 residues. Trimming took 2 bases from V and 7 from J, leaving 24 bases between them. The germline gives CDR1 MNHEY, CDR2 SMNVEV (reference sequence). The CDR3 spells CASSLEGRQGLFLNEQFF. The CDR3 coding sequence is TGTGCCAGCAGTTTAGAAGGCCGGCAGGGTCTATTTTTGAATGAGCAGTTCTTC.

V is TRBV27 and J is TRBJ2-1, with 10 bases aligning to TRBD2. Germline lookup yields CDR1 MNHEY and CDR2 SMNVEV (reference sequence). Trimming took 5 bases from V and 7 from J; bases not matched to a gene: 11. This CDR3 comprises 16 residues. The CDR3: CASSKTSGKLGNEQFF. The DNA of the CDR3 is TGTGCCAGCAGTAAAACTAGCGGGAAGTTGGGGAATGAGCAGTTCTTC.

In regard to this clone: This specimen includes other DNA sequences encoding the same CDR3. J is TRBJ2-7 and V is TRBV29-1; tentatively, D is TRBD2 (5 bases). The CDR3 extends over 12 amino acids. The germline V gene has CDR1 SQVTM and CDR2 ANQGSEA. The V end was cut by 2 bases, the J end by 2 bases, with 7 bases between. Here the CDR3 DNA reads TGCAGCGTTGAAACTAGACCCTACGAGCAGTACTTC. Protein sequence: CSVETRPYEQYF.

The chain employs TRBV7-6 and TRBJ2-1; TRBD1 matches at 7 bases. V lost 3 bases to trimming and J lost 7 bases; unmatched junction nucleotides: 3. The CDR3 covers 13 residues. Germline lookup yields CDR1 SGHVS and CDR2 FNYEAQ. DNA of the CDR3: TGTGCCAGCAGCTTCACAGGGGAAAATGAGCAGTTCTTC. It translates to CASSFTGENEQFF.

The V and J genes are TRBV12-5 and TRBJ2-5, with D perhaps assigned TRBD1 or TRBD2 (5 bases each). V dropped 3 bases and J dropped 1 base, with 6 bases sitting between them. The germline CDR1 and CDR2 sequences are LGHNT and FRNRAP. The CDR3 contains 13 residues. For the CDR3, the DNA is TGTGCTAGTGGTTTAGGGACCCAAGAGACCCAGTACTTC. Translating gives CASGLGTQETQYF.

The chain links TRBV10-2 to TRBJ1-2; D unresolved. Per germline, CDR1 WSHSY and CDR2 SAAADI. This CDR3 comprises 13 residues. Between the trimmed V and J ends, which lost 3 bases and 3 bases, there was a span of 8 bases. CDR3 loop: CASSDGVDYGYTF. In DNA, the CDR3 is TGCGCCAGCAGTGATGGGGTGGACTATGGCTACACCTTC.

This clone appeared once. The V and J genes are TRBV7-9 and TRBJ2-2, with 7 bases that match TRBD1. The junction had 15 bases not matched to a gene; V was cut back by 4 bases and J by 13 bases. Per the germline V gene, CDR1 is SEHNR and CDR2 is FQNEAQ (reference sequence). The CDR3 sequence is 15 residues long. In DNA form, the CDR3 reads TGTGCCAGCAGCTCAACCGGGACAGCTATGGCTGCGCTGTTTTTT. It encodes CASSSTGTAMAALFF.

J is TRBJ1-1 and V is TRBV10-1; D is unclear. The CDR3 spans 11 residues. The germline V and J ends were trimmed by 7 bases and 3 bases, with 6 bases remaining between them. Germline V lookup: CDR1 WNHNN, CDR2 SYGVQD (reference sequence). The CDR3: CASTRDTEAFF. The CDR3 region has the DNA TGCGCCAGCACCCGGGACACTGAAGCTTTCTTT.

This chain uses TRBV4-1 with TRBJ1-1; the D is unclear. CDR1 is MGHRA, CDR2 YSYEKL, per germline. The CDR3 is 13 residues long. Trimming cost V 3 bases and J 6 bases, with 11 bases left between them. This chain's CDR3 is CASSHTMGAEAFF. CDR3 nucleotides: TGCGCCAGCAGCCATACCATGGGCGCTGAAGCTTTCTTT.

V is TRBV7-3 and J is TRBJ2-1; possible D gene TRBD2, 6 bases. The V and J ends lost 0 bases and 1 base respectively, with 10 bases between them. The germline V gene has CDR1 SGHTA and CDR2 FQGTGA. The CDR3 covers 16 residues. In DNA, the CDR3 is TGTGCCAGCAGCTTAACGGGACTTGGGTCCTACAATGAGCAGTTCTTC. Residues: CASSLTGLGSYNEQFF.